This record covers a single T cell receptor beta chain. This sample was taken from a study of blood T cell repertoires in COVID-19. Study-wide context: Specimens from acute and convalescent COVID-19 originated in the United States, Italy and Spain. The analysed material was cDNA or gDNA that came from T cells, B-cell-depleted T cells, or PBMCs.

With 6 bases clipped from V and 1 base from J, the junction kept 17 bases outside the gene matches. The CDR3 has 19 residues. The germline CDR1 and CDR2 sequences are WNHNN and SYGVQD (reference sequence). Source study methods: From reference gene primer amplification, estimates of nucleated cell counts were derived. Measured with immunoSEQ multiplex PCR; TCRdb has only the in-frame clones, and not every one. V, J and clone size are taken as reported in that table, and D and trimming were inferred from the DNA itself. Of 120,000 or so clones listed, 80% to 90% were seen once; the top ten hold approximately 30%.

Sequenced: peripheral blood. The receptor was isolated from a man in his 70s with active or convalescent COVID-19. The chain uses TRBV10-1 and TRBJ1-3; 8 nucleotides agree with TRBD1. The CDR3 region is CASSSPPRDRTRSGNTIYF. CDR3 sequence (DNA): TGCGCCAGCAGCTCTCCACCCCGGGACAGGACACGGTCTGGAAACACCATATATTTT.